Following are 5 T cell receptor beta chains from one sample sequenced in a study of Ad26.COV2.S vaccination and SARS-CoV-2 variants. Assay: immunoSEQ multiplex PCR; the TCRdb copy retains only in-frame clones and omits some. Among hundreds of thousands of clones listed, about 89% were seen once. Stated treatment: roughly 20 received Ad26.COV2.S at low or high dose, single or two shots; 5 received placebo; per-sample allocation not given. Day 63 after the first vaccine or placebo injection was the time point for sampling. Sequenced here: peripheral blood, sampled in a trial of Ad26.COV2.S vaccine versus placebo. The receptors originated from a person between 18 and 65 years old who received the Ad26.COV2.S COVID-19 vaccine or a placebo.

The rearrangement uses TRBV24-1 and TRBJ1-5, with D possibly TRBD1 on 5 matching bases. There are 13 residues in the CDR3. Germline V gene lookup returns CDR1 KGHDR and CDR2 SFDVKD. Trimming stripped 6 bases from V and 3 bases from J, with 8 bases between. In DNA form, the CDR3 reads TGTGCCACCAGTCGGGGGTACAATCAGCCCCAGCATTTT. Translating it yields CATSRGYNQPQHF.

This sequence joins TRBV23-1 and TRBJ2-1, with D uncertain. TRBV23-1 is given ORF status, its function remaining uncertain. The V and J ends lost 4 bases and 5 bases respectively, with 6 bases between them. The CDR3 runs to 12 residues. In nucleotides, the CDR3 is TGCGCCAGCAGTCCGGTAAACAATGAGCAGTTCTTC. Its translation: CASSPVNNEQFF.

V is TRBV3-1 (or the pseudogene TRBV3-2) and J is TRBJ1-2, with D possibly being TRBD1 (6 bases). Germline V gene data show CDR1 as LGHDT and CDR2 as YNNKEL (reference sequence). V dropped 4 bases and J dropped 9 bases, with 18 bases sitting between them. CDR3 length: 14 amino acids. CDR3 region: CASSLLTTGLSYTF. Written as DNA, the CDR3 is TGTGCCAGCAGCCTCCTGACGACAGGTCTGAGCTACACCTTC.

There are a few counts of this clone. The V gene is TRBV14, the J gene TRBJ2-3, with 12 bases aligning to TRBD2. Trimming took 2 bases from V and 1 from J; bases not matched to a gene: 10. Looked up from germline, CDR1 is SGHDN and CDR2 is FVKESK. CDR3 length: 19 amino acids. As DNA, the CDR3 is TGTGCCAGCAGCCAACTTACAGGACTAGCGGGACCCGGCACAGATACGCAGTATTTT. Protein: CASSQLTGLAGPGTDTQYF.

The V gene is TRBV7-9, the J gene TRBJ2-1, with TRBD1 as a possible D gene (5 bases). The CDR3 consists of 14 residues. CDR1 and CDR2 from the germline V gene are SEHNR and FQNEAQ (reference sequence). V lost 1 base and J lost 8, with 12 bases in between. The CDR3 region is CASSLVSGSDEQFF. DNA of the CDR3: TGTGCCAGCAGCTTAGTTTCAGGGTCGGATGAGCAGTTCTTC.